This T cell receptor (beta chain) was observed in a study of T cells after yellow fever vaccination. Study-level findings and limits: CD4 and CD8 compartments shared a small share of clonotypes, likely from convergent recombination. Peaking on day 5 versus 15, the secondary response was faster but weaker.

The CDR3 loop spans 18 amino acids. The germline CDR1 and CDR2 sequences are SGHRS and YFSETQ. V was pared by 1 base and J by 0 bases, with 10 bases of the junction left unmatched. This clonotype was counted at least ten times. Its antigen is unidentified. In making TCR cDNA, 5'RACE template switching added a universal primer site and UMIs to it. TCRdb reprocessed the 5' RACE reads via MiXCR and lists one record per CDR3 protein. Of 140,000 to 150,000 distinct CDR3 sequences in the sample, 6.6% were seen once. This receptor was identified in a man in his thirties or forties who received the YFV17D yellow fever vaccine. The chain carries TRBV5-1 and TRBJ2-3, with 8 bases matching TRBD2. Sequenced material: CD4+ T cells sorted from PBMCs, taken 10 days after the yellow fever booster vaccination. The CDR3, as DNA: TGCGCCAGCAGCTTGCGTGGGATAGCGGGGCCGAGCACAGATACGCAGTATTTT. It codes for CASSLRGIAGPSTDTQYF. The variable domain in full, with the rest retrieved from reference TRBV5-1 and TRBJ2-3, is KAGVTQTPRYLIKTRGQQVTLSCSPISGHRSVSWYQQTPGQGLQFLFEYFSETQRNKGNFPGRFSGRQFSNSRSEMNVSTLELGDSALYLCASSLRGIAGPSTDTQYFGPGTRLTVL.